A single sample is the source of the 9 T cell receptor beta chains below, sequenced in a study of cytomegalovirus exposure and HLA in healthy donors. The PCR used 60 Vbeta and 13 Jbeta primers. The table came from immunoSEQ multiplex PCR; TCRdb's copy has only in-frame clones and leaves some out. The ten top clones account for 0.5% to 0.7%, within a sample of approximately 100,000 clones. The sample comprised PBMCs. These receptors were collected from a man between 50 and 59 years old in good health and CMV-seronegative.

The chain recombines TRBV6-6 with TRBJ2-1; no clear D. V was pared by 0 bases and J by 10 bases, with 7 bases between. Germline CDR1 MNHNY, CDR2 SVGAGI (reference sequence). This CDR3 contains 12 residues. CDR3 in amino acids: CASSYSAAEQFF. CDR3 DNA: TGTGCCAGCAGTTACTCCGCCGCGGAGCAGTTCTTC.

The DNA for the CDR3 is TGTGCCAGTACCCCGCGGGACCTAAACACCGGGGAGCTGTTTTTT. As protein: CASTPRDLNTGELFF. The J gene is TRBJ2-2, the V gene TRBV19; D might be TRBD2 (6 bases). Trimming took off 7 bases at V and 2 bases at J, with 14 bases between the two ends. The CDR3 covers 15 residues. Germline loops: CDR1 LNHDA, CDR2 SQIVND (reference sequence).

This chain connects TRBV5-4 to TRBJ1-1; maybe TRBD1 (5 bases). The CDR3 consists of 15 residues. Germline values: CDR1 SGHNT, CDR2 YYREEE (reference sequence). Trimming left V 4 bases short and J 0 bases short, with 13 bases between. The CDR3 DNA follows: TGTGCCAGCAGCACGGGACTGAACATGAACACTGAAGCTTTCTTT. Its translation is CASSTGLNMNTEAFF. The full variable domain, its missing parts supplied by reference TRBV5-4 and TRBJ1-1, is ETGVTQSPTHLIKTRGQQVTLRCSSQSGHNTVSWYQQALGQGPQFIFQYYREEENGRGNFPPRFSGLQFPNYSSELNVNALELDDSALYLCASSTGLNMNTEAFFGQGTRLTVV.

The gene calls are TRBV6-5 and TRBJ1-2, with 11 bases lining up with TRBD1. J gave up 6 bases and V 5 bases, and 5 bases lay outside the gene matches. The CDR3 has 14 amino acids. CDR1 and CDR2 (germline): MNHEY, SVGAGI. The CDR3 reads CASSPRTGGDGYTF. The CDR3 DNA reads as TGTGCCAGCAGTCCCAGGACAGGGGGCGATGGCTACACCTTC.

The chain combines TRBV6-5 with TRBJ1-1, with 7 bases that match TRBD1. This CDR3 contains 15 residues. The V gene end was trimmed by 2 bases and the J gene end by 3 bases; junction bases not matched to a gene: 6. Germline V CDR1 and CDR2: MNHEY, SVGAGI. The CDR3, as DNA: TGTGCCAGCAGTTACATGACAGGGATCCACACTGAAGCTTTCTTT. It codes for CASSYMTGIHTEAFF.

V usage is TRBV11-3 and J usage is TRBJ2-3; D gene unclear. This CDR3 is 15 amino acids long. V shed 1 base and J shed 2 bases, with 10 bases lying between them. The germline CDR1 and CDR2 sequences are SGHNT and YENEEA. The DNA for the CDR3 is TGTGCCAGCAGCTTAGTTCGATTAGACACAGATACGCAGTATTTT. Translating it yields CASSLVRLDTDTQYF.

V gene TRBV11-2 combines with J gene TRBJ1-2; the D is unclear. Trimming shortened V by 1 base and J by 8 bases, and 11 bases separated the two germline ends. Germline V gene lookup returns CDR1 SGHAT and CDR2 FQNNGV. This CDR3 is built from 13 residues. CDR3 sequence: CASSLVAGAGYTF. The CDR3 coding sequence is TGTGCCAGCAGCTTAGTGGCGGGAGCGGGCTACACCTTC.

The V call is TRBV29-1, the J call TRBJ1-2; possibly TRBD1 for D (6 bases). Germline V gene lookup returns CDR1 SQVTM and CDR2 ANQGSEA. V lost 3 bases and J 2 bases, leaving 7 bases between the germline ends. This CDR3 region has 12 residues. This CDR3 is CSVETGNYGYTF. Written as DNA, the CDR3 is TGCAGCGTTGAGACAGGAAACTATGGCTACACCTTC.

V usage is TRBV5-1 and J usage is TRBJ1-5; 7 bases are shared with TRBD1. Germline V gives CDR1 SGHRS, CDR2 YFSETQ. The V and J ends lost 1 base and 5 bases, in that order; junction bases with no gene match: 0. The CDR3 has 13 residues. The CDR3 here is CASSLTGDQPQHF. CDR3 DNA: TGCGCCAGCAGCTTGACAGGGGATCAGCCCCAGCATTTT.